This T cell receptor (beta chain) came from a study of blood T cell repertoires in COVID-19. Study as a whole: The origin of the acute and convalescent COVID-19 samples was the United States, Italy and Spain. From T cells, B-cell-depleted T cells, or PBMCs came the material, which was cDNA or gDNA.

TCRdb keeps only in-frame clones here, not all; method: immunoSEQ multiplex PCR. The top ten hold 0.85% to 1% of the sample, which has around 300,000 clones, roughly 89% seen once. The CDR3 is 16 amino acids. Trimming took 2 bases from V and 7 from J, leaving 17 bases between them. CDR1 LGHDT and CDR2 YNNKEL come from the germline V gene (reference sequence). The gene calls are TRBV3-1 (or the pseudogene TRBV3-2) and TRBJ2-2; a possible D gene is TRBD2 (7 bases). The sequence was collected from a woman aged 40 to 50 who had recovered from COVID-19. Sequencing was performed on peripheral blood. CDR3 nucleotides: TGTGCCAGCAGCCAATCCGGGCGGGGGCTAGGCGGGGAGCTGTTTTTT. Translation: CASSQSGRGLGGELFF.